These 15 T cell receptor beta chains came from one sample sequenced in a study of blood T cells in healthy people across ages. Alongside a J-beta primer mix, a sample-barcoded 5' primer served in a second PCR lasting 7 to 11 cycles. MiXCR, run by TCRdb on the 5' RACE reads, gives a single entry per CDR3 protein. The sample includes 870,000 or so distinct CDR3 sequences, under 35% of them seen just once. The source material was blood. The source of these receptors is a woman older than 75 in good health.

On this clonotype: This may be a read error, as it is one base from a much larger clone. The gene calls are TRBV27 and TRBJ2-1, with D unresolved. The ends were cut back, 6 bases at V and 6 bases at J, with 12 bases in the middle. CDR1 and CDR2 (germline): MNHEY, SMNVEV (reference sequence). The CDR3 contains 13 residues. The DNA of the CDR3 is TGTGCCAGCAGGTTCCGAATTTCCAATGAGCAGTTCTTC. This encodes CASRFRISNEQFF.

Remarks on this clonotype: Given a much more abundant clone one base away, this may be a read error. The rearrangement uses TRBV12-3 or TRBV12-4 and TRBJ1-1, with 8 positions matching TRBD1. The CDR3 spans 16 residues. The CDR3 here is CDSSPGGVRKNTEAFF. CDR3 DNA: TGTGACAGCAGCCCAGGGGGCGTAAGAAAGAACACTGAAGCTTTCTTT.

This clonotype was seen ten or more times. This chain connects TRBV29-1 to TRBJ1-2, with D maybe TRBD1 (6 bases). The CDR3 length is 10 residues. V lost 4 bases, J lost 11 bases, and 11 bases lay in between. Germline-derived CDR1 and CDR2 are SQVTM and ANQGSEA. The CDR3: CSVGQEGYTF. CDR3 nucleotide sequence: TGCAGCGTTGGACAGGAGGGATACACCTTC.

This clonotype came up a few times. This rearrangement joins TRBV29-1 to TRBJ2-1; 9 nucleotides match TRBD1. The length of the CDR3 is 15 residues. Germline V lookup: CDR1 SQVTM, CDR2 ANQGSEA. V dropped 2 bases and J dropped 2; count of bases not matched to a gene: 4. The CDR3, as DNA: TGCAGCGTTGAAACATGGACAGGGGCCTACAATGAGCAGTTCTTC. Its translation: CSVETWTGAYNEQFF.

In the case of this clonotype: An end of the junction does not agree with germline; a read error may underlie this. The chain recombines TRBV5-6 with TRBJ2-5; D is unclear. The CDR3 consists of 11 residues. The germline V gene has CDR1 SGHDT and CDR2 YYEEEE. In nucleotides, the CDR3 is TGTGTCAGCAGCGTACTAGAGACCCAGTACTTC. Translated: CVSSVLETQYF.

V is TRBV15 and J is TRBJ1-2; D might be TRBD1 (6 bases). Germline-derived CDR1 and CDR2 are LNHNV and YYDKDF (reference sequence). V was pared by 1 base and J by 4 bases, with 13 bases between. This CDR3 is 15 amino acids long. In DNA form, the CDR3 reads TGTGCCACCAGCAGAGTTTTAATAGGGGGCTATGGCTACACCTTC. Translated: CATSRVLIGGYGYTF.

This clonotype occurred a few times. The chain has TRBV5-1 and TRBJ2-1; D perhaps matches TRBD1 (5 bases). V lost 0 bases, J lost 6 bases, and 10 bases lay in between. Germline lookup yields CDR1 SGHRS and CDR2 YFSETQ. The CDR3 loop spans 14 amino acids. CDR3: CASSLGHRFNEQFF. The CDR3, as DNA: TGCGCCAGCAGCTTGGGACACAGGTTCAATGAGCAGTTCTTC. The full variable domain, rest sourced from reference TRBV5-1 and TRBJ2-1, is KAGVTQTPRYLIKTRGQQVTLSCSPISGHRSVSWYQQTPGQGLQFLFEYFSETQRNKGNFPGRFSGRQFSNSRSEMNVSTLELGDSALYLCASSLGHRFNEQFFGPGTRLTVL.

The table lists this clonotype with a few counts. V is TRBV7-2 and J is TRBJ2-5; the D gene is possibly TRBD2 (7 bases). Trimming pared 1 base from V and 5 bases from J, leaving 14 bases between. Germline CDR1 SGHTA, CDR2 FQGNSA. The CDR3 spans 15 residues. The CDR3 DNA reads TGTGCCAGCAGCTTAGGAGTGGGGGGGGGCGAGACCCAGTACTTC. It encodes CASSLGVGGGETQYF.

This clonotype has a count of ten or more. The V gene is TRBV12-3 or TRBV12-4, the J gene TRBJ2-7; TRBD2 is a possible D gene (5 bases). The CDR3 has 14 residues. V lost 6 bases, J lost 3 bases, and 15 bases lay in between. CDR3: CASRGGGLIYEQYF. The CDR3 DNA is TGTGCCAGCAGGGGTGGAGGACTGATCTACGAGCAGTACTTC.

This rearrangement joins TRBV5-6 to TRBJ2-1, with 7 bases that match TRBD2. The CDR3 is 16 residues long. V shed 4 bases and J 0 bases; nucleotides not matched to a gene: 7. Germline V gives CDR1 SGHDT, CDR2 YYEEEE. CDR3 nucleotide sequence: TGTGCCAGCAGCGGAGCGGGGTTTAGCTCCTACAATGAGCAGTTCTTC. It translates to CASSGAGFSSYNEQFF.

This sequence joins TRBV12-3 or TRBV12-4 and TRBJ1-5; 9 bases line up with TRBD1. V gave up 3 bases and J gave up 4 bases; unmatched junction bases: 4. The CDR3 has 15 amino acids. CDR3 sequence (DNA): TGTGCCAGCAGTTTCGTCGGGACAGGGAATCAGCCCCAGCATTTT. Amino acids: CASSFVGTGNQPQHF.

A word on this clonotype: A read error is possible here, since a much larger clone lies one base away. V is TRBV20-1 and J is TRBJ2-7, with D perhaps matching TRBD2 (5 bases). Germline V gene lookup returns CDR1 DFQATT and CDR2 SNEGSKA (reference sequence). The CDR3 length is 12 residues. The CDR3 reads CSTRGSAYEQYF. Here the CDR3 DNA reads TGCAGTACTAGAGGATCAGCGTACGAGCAGTACTTC.

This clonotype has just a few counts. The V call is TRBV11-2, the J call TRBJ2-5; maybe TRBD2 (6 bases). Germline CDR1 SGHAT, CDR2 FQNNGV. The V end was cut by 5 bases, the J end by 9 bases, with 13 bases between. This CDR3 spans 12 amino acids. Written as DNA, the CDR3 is TGTGCCAGCAGCCCCTCCGGGGAGGCCCAGTACTTC. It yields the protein CASSPSGEAQYF.

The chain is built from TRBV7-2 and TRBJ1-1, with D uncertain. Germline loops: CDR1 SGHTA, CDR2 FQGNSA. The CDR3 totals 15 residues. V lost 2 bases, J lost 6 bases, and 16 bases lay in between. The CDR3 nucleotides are TGTGCCAGCAGCTTATCGAGTCGGCTGGAGGCTGAAGCTTTCTTT. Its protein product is CASSLSSRLEAEAFF.

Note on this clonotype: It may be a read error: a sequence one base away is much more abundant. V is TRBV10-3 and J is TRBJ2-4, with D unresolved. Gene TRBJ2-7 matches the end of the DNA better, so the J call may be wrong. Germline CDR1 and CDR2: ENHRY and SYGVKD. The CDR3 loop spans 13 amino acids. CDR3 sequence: CAISGSGVYEQYF. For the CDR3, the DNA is TGTGCCATCAGTGGGTCTGGGGTCTACGAGCAGTACTTC.